These 10 T cell receptor beta chains came from one sample sequenced in a study of beta chain features in type 1 diabetes. Investigators reverse transcribed all isolated RNA, so they sequenced expressed TCRB transcripts. Profiling relied on immunoSEQ multiplex PCR, and the TCRdb table lists in-frame clones only, not all of them. The repertoire holds roughly 150,000 clones, with approximately 12% as singletons. The sequenced material came from central memory CD4+ T cells from blood. Source of these receptors: a man aged 18 to 30 in good health.

The chain links TRBV25-1 to TRBJ2-5; tentatively, D is TRBD1 or TRBD2 (6 bases each). Germline-derived CDR1 and CDR2 are MGHDK and SYGVNS. The V end was cut by 6 bases, the J end by 5 bases, with 22 bases between. This CDR3 is built from 16 residues. CDR3 nucleotide sequence: TGTGCCAGCAGCCTAGGGGGGACAACTATAGGGGAGACCCAGTACTTC. Its protein is CASSLGGTTIGETQYF.

The rearrangement joins TRBV7-9 to TRBJ2-5; a weak D match, TRBD1 (5 bases). The germline V gene has CDR1 SEHNR and CDR2 FQNEAQ (reference sequence). The CDR3 is 13 amino acids. The V and J ends lost 7 bases and 4 bases respectively, with 13 bases between them. Here the CDR3 reads CASIPVGLETQYF. The CDR3 DNA reads as TGTGCCAGCATCCCTGTGGGGCTAGAGACCCAGTACTTC.

The chain uses TRBV5-1 and TRBJ2-5; D is ambiguous. CDR1 SGHRS and CDR2 YFSETQ come from the germline V gene. CDR3 length equals 14 residues. Trimming cost V 4 bases and J 3 bases, with 13 bases left between them. The CDR3 nucleotides are TGCGCCAGCAGCCCGTCCCGGACCGAAGAGACCCAGTACTTC. This sequence encodes CASSPSRTEETQYF.

This chain connects TRBV5-4 to TRBJ1-1, with D hard to call. In germline, CDR1 is SGHNT, CDR2 YYREEE (reference sequence). The CDR3 contains 13 residues. V lost 0 bases, J lost 9 bases, and 12 bases lay in between. CDR3 protein: CASSLEVREKAFF. The CDR3 bases are TGTGCCAGCAGCTTGGAGGTCCGGGAAAAAGCTTTCTTT. The variable domain in full, completed from reference TRBV5-4 and TRBJ1-1, reads ETGVTQSPTHLIKTRGQQVTLRCSSQSGHNTVSWYQQALGQGPQFIFQYYREEENGRGNFPPRFSGLQFPNYSSELNVNALELDDSALYLCASSLEVREKAFFGQGTRLTVV.

V is TRBV4-2 and J is TRBJ2-5, with D hard to call. CDR1 LGHNA and CDR2 YNFKEQ come from the germline V gene. The CDR3 runs to 13 residues. V was clipped by 1 base and J by 3 bases, with 6 bases between them. CDR3 amino acids: CASSQGSKETQYF. CDR3 coding DNA: TGTGCCAGCAGCCAAGGATCCAAAGAGACCCAGTACTTC.

This clone was seen a few times. The chain joins TRBV10-3 to TRBJ2-7, with 7 bases aligning to TRBD2. This CDR3 contains 14 residues. Germline CDR1 is ENHRY and CDR2 is SYGVKD. V lost 4 bases and J lost 6; bases outside the gene matches: 9. This CDR3 is CAISVGGSSAEQYF. The CDR3 nucleotides read TGTGCCATCAGTGTAGGCGGGAGTTCCGCCGAGCAGTACTTC.

DNA for the CDR3: TGTGCCAGCAGCAAAGATGGCAGAACTAGCACAGATACGCAGTATTTT. Translated, it gives CASSKDGRTSTDTQYF. This chain uses TRBV7-2 with TRBJ2-3; D call uncertain. Germline CDR1 reads SGHTA; CDR2 reads FQGNSA. The CDR3 sequence is 16 residues long. Deletions cut 5 bases from V and 0 bases from J, with 15 bases between.

This chain uses TRBV7-9 with TRBJ2-7, with D possibly TRBD2 on 6 matching bases. V was pared by 3 bases and J by 2 bases, with 8 bases between. Germline-derived CDR1 and CDR2 are SEHNR and FQNEAQ (reference sequence). The CDR3 is 13 amino acids. The chain's CDR3 is CASSLGGTYEQYF. CDR3 nucleotides: TGTGCCAGCAGCTTGGGGGGTACCTACGAGCAGTACTTC.

The chain has TRBV19 and TRBJ2-1, with D tentatively TRBD1 (5 bases). The CDR3 is 14 residues long. Germline V gene lookup returns CDR1 LNHDA and CDR2 SQIVND (reference sequence). The V end was cut by 3 bases, the J end by 12 bases, with 18 bases between. CDR3 protein: CASSISDVTVTQFF. CDR3 DNA: TGTGCCAGTAGTATCTCGGATGTGACAGTCACGCAGTTCTTC.

The table lists this clone with a few counts. The gene calls are TRBV5-4 and TRBJ2-2; D is ambiguous. The germline V gene has CDR1 SGHNT and CDR2 YYREEE (reference sequence). Trimming took off 4 bases at V and 6 bases at J, with 19 bases between the two ends. The CDR3 is made up of 16 amino acids. CDR3 in amino acids: CASSPLAALESGELFF. The DNA for the CDR3 is TGTGCCAGCAGCCCTCTCGCCGCTCTAGAGTCCGGGGAGCTGTTTTTT.